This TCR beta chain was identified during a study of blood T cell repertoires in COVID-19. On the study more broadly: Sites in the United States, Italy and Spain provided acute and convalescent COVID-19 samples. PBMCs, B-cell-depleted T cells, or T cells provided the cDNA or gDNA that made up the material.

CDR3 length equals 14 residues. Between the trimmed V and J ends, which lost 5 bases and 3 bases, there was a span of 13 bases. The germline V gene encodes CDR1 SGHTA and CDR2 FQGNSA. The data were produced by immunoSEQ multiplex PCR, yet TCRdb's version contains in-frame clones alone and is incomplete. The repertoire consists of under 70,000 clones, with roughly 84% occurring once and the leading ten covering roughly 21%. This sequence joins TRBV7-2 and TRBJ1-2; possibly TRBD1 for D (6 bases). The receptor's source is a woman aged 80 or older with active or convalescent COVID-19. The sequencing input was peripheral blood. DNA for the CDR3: TGTGCCAGCAGCCCCGGGGGGCTTGACTATGGCTACACCTTC. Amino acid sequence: CASSPGGLDYGYTF.